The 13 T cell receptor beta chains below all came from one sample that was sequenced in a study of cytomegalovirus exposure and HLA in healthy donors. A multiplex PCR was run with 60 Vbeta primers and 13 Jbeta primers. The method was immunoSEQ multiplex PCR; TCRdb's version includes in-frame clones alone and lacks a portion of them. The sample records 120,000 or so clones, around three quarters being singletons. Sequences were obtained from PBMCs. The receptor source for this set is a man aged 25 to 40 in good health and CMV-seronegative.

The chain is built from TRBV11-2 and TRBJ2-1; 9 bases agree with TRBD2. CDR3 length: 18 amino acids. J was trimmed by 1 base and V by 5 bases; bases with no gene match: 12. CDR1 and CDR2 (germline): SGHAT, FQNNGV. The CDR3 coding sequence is TGTGCCAGCAGCCTACGTGGGGCTAGCGGGGTATCCTACAATGAGCAGTTCTTC. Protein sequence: CASSLRGASGVSYNEQFF.

The CDR3 protein is CASSYRGGSYEQYF. The CDR3 region has the DNA TGTGCCAGCAGTTACAGAGGGGGCTCCTACGAGCAGTACTTC. The J gene is TRBJ2-7, the V gene TRBV6-5; possibly TRBD1 for D (6 bases). Germline V gene lookup returns CDR1 MNHEY and CDR2 SVGAGI. The V gene lost 2 bases and the J gene lost 0 bases, with 8 bases spanning the gap. This CDR3 comprises 14 residues.

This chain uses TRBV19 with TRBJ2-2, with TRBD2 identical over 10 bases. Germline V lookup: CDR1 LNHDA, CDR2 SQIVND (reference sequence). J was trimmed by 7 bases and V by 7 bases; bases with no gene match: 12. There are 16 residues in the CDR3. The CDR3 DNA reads TGTGCCAGTAAATCCCACTCTAGCGGGGGCCGCGGGGAGCTGTTTTTT. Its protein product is CASKSHSSGGRGELFF.

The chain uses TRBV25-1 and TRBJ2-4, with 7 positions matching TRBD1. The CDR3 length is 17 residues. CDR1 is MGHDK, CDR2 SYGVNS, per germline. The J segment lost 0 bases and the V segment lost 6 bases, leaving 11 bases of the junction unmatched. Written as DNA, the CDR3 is TGTGCCAGCAGCGCCGCAGGGGGATCCTTAGCCAAAAACATTCAGTACTTC. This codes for CASSAAGGSLAKNIQYF. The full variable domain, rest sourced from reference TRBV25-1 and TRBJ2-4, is EADIYQTPRYLVIGTGKKITLECSQTMGHDKMYWYQQDPGMELHLIHYSYGVNSTEKGDLSSESTVSRIRTEHFPLTLESARPSHTSQYLCASSAAGGSLAKNIQYFGAGTRLSVL.

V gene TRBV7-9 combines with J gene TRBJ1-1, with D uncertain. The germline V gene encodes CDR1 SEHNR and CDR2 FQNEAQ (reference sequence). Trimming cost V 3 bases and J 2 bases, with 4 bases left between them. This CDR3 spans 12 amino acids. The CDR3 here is CASSFSNTEAFF. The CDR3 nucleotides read TGTGCCAGCAGCTTCAGTAACACTGAAGCTTTCTTT. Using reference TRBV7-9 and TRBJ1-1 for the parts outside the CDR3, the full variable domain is DTGVSQNPRHKITKRGQNVTFRCDPISEHNRLYWYRQTLGQGPEFLTYFQNEAQLEKSRLLSDRFSAERPKGSFSTLEIQRTEQGDSAMYLCASSFSNTEAFFGQGTRLTVV.

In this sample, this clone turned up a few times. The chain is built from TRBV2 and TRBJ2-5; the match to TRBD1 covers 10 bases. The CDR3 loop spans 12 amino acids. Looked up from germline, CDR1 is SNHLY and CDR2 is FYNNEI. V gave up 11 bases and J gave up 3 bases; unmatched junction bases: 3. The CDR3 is CAGTGEEETQYF. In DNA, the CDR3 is TGTGCCGGGACAGGGGAGGAAGAGACCCAGTACTTC.

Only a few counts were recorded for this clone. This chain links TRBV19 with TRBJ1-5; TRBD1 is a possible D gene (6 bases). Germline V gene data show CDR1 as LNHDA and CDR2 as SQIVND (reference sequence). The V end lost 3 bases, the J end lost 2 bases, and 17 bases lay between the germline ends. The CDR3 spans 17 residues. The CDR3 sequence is CASSMGQGMWGNQPQHF. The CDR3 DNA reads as TGTGCCAGTAGTATGGGGCAGGGGATGTGGGGCAATCAGCCCCAGCATTTT.

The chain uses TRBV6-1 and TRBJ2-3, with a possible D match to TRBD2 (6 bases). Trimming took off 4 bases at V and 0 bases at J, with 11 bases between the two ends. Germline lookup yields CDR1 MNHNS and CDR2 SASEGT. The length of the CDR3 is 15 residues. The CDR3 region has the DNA TGTGCCAGCAGTGGGGTGGGGGGTAGCACAGATACGCAGTATTTT. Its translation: CASSGVGGSTDTQYF.

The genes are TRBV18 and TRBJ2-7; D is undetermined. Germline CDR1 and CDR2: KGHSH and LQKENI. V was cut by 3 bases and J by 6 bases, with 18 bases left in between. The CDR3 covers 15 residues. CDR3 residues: CASSPLEVDGSEQYF. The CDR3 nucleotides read TGTGCCAGCTCACCGTTAGAGGTAGATGGCTCCGAGCAGTACTTC.

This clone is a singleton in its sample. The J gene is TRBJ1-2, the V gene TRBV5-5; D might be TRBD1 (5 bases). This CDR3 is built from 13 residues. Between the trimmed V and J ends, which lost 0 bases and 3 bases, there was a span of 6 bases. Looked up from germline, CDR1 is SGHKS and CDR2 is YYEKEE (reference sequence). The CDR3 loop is CASSLEGYYGYTF. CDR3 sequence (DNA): TGTGCCAGCAGCTTGGAGGGGTACTATGGCTACACCTTC.

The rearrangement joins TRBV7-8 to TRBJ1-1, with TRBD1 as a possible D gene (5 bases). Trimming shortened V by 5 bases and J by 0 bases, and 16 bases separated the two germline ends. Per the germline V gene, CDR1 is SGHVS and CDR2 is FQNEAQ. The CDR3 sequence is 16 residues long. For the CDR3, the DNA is TGTGCCAGCAGCCTGAGACAGCCCAACATGAACACTGAAGCTTTCTTT. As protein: CASSLRQPNMNTEAFF.

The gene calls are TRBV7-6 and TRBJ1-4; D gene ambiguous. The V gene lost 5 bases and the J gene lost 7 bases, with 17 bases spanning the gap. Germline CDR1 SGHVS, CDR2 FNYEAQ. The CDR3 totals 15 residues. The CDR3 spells CASSRAGVGAEKLFF. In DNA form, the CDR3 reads TGTGCCAGCAGCCGCGCGGGAGTAGGCGCTGAAAAACTGTTTTTT.

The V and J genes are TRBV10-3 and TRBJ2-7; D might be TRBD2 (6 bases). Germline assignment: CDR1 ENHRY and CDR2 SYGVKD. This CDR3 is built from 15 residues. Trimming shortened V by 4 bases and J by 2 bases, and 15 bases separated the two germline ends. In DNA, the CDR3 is TGTGCCATCAGTGTATCACCGGGAGTCGCCTACGAGCAGTACTTC. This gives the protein CAISVSPGVAYEQYF.